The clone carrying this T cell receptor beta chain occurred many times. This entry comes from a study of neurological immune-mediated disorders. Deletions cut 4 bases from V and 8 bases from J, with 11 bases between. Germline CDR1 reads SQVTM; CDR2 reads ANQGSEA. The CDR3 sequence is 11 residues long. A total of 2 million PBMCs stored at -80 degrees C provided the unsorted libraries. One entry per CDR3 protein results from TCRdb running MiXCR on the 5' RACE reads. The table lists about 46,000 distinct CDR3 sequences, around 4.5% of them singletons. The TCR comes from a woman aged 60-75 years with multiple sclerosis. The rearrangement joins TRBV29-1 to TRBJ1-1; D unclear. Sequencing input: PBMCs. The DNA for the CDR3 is TGCAGCGTTGCGGAGGTCTTAGAAGCTTTCTTT. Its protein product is CSVAEVLEAFF.